These 22 T cell receptor beta chains originate from one sample sequenced in a study of identical twins. From the 5' RACE reads, TCRdb called clonotypes with MiXCR, one entry per CDR3 protein. The sample lists 1.5 million to 2 million distinct CDR3 sequences, roughly a third occurring once. Sequencing was carried out using cord blood. These receptors originate from a newborn girl in good health.

The rearrangement links TRBV20-1 to TRBJ1-6; the D gene is possibly TRBD1 (5 bases). Trimming left V 6 bases short and J 6 bases short, with 15 bases between. The CDR3 covers 14 residues. The germline gives CDR1 DFQATT, CDR2 SNEGSKA (reference sequence). In nucleotides, the CDR3 is TGCAGTGCACCAGACGGCAGGGTTAATTCACCCCTCCACTTT. Protein product: CSAPDGRVNSPLHF.

V usage is TRBV10-3 and J usage is TRBJ1-1; D is unresolved. V shed 0 bases and J shed 4 bases, with 9 bases lying between them. CDR1 and CDR2 (germline): ENHRY, SYGVKD. The CDR3 totals 14 residues. The CDR3 DNA sequence: TGTGCCATCAGTGAGTCGGACGGATTCACTGAAGCTTTCTTT. Its translation: CAISESDGFTEAFF.

About this clonotype: A much larger clonotype is one base distant, so this may be a read error. The chain combines TRBV12-3 or TRBV12-4 with TRBJ2-3; TRBD1 is a possible D gene (6 bases). V dropped 5 bases and J dropped 4 bases, with 19 bases sitting between them. The CDR3 runs 16 residues. CDR3 bases: TGTGCCAGCAGTCCCTACAGGGTCCGGAGCGCAGATACGCAGTATTTT. Protein product: CASSPYRVRSADTQYF.

This clonotype appeared a few times. The genes are TRBV19 and TRBJ2-7; D remains ambiguous. The CDR3 has 15 residues. V lost 1 base, J lost 2 bases, and 12 bases lay in between. Germline V CDR1 and CDR2: LNHDA, SQIVND (reference sequence). The CDR3 DNA reads TGTGCCAGTAGTATAGTCTGGGGTTTACCCTACGAGCAGTACTTC. Protein product: CASSIVWGLPYEQYF.

The chain joins TRBV25-1 to TRBJ1-4, with 8 bases matching TRBD1. CDR1 and CDR2 from the germline V gene are MGHDK and SYGVNS. V was pared by 3 bases and J by 8 bases, with 8 bases of the junction left unmatched. This CDR3 region has 15 residues. The CDR3 sequence: CASSDIDRGLEKLFF. DNA for the CDR3: TGTGCCAGCAGTGACATTGACAGGGGCCTAGAAAAACTGTTTTTT.

The V gene is TRBV11-2, the J gene TRBJ1-4, with TRBD1 matching 7 bases. This CDR3 has 15 residues. Unmatched junction bases numbered 8, after V lost 8 bases and J lost 2 bases. Germline V gene data show CDR1 as SGHAT and CDR2 as FQNNGV. This CDR3 reads CASRRQGNTNEKLFF. The CDR3 nucleotides are TGTGCCAGCCGCAGACAGGGCAACACTAATGAAAAACTGTTTTTT.

The chain links TRBV15 to TRBJ2-1; TRBD1 matches 9 bases. Germline-derived CDR1 and CDR2 are LNHNV and YYDKDF (reference sequence). The trim removed 1 base at V and 5 bases at J, leaving 3 bases unmatched. The CDR3 has 15 amino acids. This CDR3 reads CATSRARTGDNEQFF. In nucleotides, the CDR3 is TGTGCCACCAGCAGAGCTCGGACAGGGGACAATGAGCAGTTCTTC. Looking up the rest from reference TRBV15 and TRBJ2-1 gives the full variable domain: DAMVIQNPRYQVTQFGKPVTLSCSQTLNHNVMYWYQQKSSQAPKLLFHYYDKDFNNEADTPDNFQSRRPNTSFCFLDIRSPGLGDTAMYLCATSRARTGDNEQFFGPGTRLTVL.

This chain connects TRBV28 to TRBJ2-1; D possibly corresponds to TRBD2 (5 bases). The last part of the DNA fits TRBJ2-7 better; the J call may be wrong. Germline V lookup: CDR1 MDHEN, CDR2 SYDVKM. This CDR3 spans 15 amino acids. CDR3 residues: CASRPASSSYNEQYF. In nucleotides, the CDR3 is TGTGCCAGCAGACCCGCTAGCTCTTCCTACAATGAGCAGTACTTC.

The chain links TRBV20-1 to TRBJ2-2; possibly TRBD2 for D (5 bases). Trimming shortened V by 3 bases and J by 6 bases, and 14 bases separated the two germline ends. This CDR3 is 14 amino acids long. CDR1 DFQATT and CDR2 SNEGSKA come from the germline V gene (reference sequence). Written as DNA, the CDR3 is TGCAGTGCTAGTTTAAGAGGGAGTGCCGGGGAGCTGTTTTTT. Its protein is CSASLRGSAGELFF.

The chain employs TRBV12-3 or TRBV12-4 and TRBJ2-1, with D perhaps TRBD2 (5 bases). The V and J ends lost 6 bases and 5 bases respectively, with 14 bases between them. CDR3 length equals 14 residues. As DNA, the CDR3 is TGTGCCAGCAGCCCGTCGAGGGTCCACAATGAGCAGTTCTTC. It encodes CASSPSRVHNEQFF.

On this clonotype: Relative to the germline gene, one junction end is altered; a read error may explain this. The rearrangement joins TRBV7-7 to TRBJ2-1, with 11 positions matching TRBD1. Germline CDR1 SSHAT, CDR2 FNYEAQ (reference sequence). The CDR3 has 17 amino acids. DNA for the CDR3: TGTGCTAGCAGCTCCCGGGACAGGGGGGGCGAATACAATGAGCAGTTCTTC. Translated, it gives CASSSRDRGGEYNEQFF.

This clonotype was observed a handful of times. This chain links TRBV29-1 with TRBJ2-7, with 8 bases lining up with TRBD2. CDR1 is SQVTM, CDR2 ANQGSEA, per germline. This CDR3 spans 14 amino acids. Trimming removed 4 bases from V and 0 bases from J; junction bases left unmatched: 5. The CDR3 sequence: CSVVVAGFSYEQYF. The CDR3 bases are TGCAGCGTTGTAGTAGCGGGATTCTCCTACGAGCAGTACTTC.

The chain recombines TRBV6-5 with TRBJ2-1; 12 positions match TRBD2. The CDR3 is made up of 15 amino acids. The ends lost 5 bases at V and 7 bases at J; junction bases unmatched: 6. The germline V gene has CDR1 MNHEY and CDR2 SVGAGI. CDR3 loop: CASSTLGTSGNEQFF. In nucleotides, the CDR3 is TGTGCCAGCAGTACCCTCGGGACTAGCGGGAATGAGCAGTTCTTC.

V gene TRBV11-2 combines with J gene TRBJ2-4, with TRBD1 identical over 9 bases. This CDR3 is 11 amino acids long. Germline trimming cut 3 bases from V and 15 bases from J; bases unmatched to any gene: 3. Germline CDR1 and CDR2: SGHAT and FQNNGV. CDR3 coding DNA: TGTGCCAGCAGCTTGGGGACAGGGTGGTACTTC. Its translation: CASSLGTGWYF. The full variable domain, completed using reference TRBV11-2 and TRBJ2-4, is EAGVAQSPRYKIIEKRQSVAFWCNPISGHATLYWYQQILGQGPKLLIQFQNNGVVDDSQLPKDRFSAERLKGVDSTLKIQPAKLEDSAVYLCASSLGTGWYFGAGTRLSVL.

Only a few counts were recorded for this clonotype. V usage is TRBV29-1 and J usage is TRBJ2-2; TRBD1 aligns across 7 bases. Trimming removed 3 bases from V and 7 bases from J; junction bases left unmatched: 8. Germline V gene lookup returns CDR1 SQVTM and CDR2 ANQGSEA. The CDR3 has 14 residues. The CDR3 sequence: CSVEVDRAVGELFF. CDR3 DNA: TGCAGCGTTGAGGTCGACAGGGCAGTCGGGGAGCTGTTTTTT.

The V call is TRBV28, the J call TRBJ1-4; weak D call: TRBD1 (5 bases). V was pared by 4 bases and J by 7 bases, with 16 bases between. CDR1 is MDHEN and CDR2 is SYDVKM in the germline V gene. The length of the CDR3 is 15 residues. CDR3 nucleotide sequence: TGTGCCAGCAGTTCTCACTCCTTAGGGGTTGAAAAACTGTTTTTT. Translation gives CASSSHSLGVEKLFF.

In the case of this clonotype: One base away lies a much larger clone, so this may be a sequencing read error. The CDR3 coding sequence is TGCAGCATTGAAAAGGATGGCTACACCTTC. It specifies CSIEKDGYTF. The chain links TRBV29-1 to TRBJ1-2; D unclear. The germline gives CDR1 SQVTM, CDR2 ANQGSEA. The CDR3 runs to 10 residues.

This CDR3 reads CASSTPRLAVGDTQYF. CDR3 in DNA: TGTGCCAGCAGCACCCCAAGGCTAGCGGTAGGAGATACGCAGTATTTT. The chain couples TRBV7-2 to TRBJ2-3; 7 bases fit TRBD2. Germline CDR1 and CDR2: SGHTA and FQGNSA. The CDR3 covers 16 residues. Unmatched junction bases numbered 13, after V lost 5 bases and J lost 5 bases.

The V and J genes are TRBV20-1 and TRBJ1-5; D is possibly TRBD1 (6 bases). The CDR3 runs 14 residues. From germline, CDR1 is DFQATT and CDR2 SNEGSKA (reference sequence). V lost 4 bases, J lost 4 bases, and 14 bases lay in between. Here the CDR3 DNA reads TGCAGTGCTAACAGGGTTCGGGGGAATCAGCCCCAGCATTTT. This encodes CSANRVRGNQPQHF.

The chain has TRBV4-2 and TRBJ2-2, with D unclear. There are 13 residues in the CDR3. Trimming stripped 0 bases from V and 7 bases from J, with 6 bases between. Germline-derived CDR1 and CDR2 are LGHNA and YNFKEQ. The CDR3 loop is CASSQDEDGELFF. As DNA, the CDR3 is TGTGCCAGCAGCCAAGACGAGGACGGGGAGCTGTTTTTT.

The chain links TRBV29-1 to TRBJ2-1, with a weak D call TRBD2 (7 bases). Germline V gene sequence: CDR1 SQVTM, CDR2 ANQGSEA. This CDR3 contains 15 residues. V dropped 3 bases and J dropped 7 bases, with 19 bases sitting between them. The CDR3 here is CSVEWWGGPLNEQFF. CDR3 in DNA: TGCAGCGTTGAGTGGTGGGGGGGGCCTTTGAATGAGCAGTTCTTC.

The chain is built from TRBV5-6 and TRBJ1-5; 7 bases are a match to TRBD1. Losses at the gene ends were 4 bases for V and 0 bases for J; bases not matched to a gene: 7. The CDR3 sequence is 16 residues long. CDR1 is SGHDT and CDR2 is YYEEEE in the germline V gene. CDR3 DNA sequence: TGTGCCAGCAGCCAAATGACAGGGTATAGCAATCAGCCCCAGCATTTT. Its translation is CASSQMTGYSNQPQHF.